These T cell receptor beta chains were read from a single sample in a study of blood T cell repertoires in COVID-19. Sequencing was performed with immunoSEQ multiplex PCR; in TCRdb, only in-frame clones are kept and a portion is missing. Of some 150,000 clones in the sample, more than 70% are singletons; the top ten hold approximately 10%. Sequencing input: peripheral blood. Receptor source: a man in his fifties or sixties with active or convalescent COVID-19. Each CDR3 is given with its conserved first and last residue. D genes are given only for firm matches. The listing skips clone size in some rows; elsewhere it reads once, few, many or a size class.

>TRBJ2-2|TRBD2|-|TRBV28
CASSWAGGRVGELFF
TGTGCCAGCAGTTGGGCGGGAGGGCGAGTCGGGGAGCTGTTTTTT
>TRBJ2-7|-|-|TRBV7-2
CASSLNGGSYEQYF
TGTGCCAGCAGCCTCAACGGGGGAAGCTACGAGCAGTACTTC
>TRBJ2-1|TRBD2|-|TRBV3-1/TRBV3-2
CASSQDGTRGGSYNEQFF
TGTGCCAGCAGCCAAGATGGGACTAGGGGGGGCTCCTACAATGAGCAGTTCTTC
>TRBJ2-5|TRBD1|-|TRBV5-4
CASRSGTDNRETQYF
TGTGCCAGCAGATCCGGGACAGATAATCGAGAGACCCAGTACTTC
>TRBJ1-2|-|few|TRBV5-5
CASSSQSTQGLGGYTF
TGTGCCAGCAGCTCCCAATCGACCCAGGGGCTGGGTGGCTACACCTTC
>TRBJ2-1|TRBD2|-|TRBV2
CASTRTSSGEQFF
TGTGCCAGCACCAGGACTAGTTCGGGGGAGCAGTTCTTC
>TRBJ2-2|-|-|TRBV28
CASSSHTRMTGELFF
TGTGCCAGCAGTTCACACACTAGGATGACCGGGGAGCTGTTTTTT
>TRBJ1-6|TRBD1|-|TRBV10-2
CASSETGQGRGAYNSPLHF
TGCGCCAGCAGTGAGACGGGACAGGGTAGAGGCGCCTATAATTCACCCCTCCACTTT
>TRBJ2-4|TRBD2|-|TRBV4-1
CASSHLAGGPEYIQYF
TGCGCCAGCAGCCATTTAGCGGGAGGGCCAGAGTACATTCAGTACTTC
>TRBJ1-1|-|-|TRBV19
CASSRTVMNTEAFF
TGTGCCAGTAGCCGGACAGTCATGAACACTGAAGCTTTCTTT
>TRBJ2-7|TRBD2|-|TRBV6-2/TRBV6-3
CASSGSTGGASDEQYF
TGTGCCAGCAGTGGCTCCACCGGGGGGGCGTCGGACGAGCAGTACTTC
>TRBJ1-1|-|once|TRBV11-2
CASSLGRGSTEAFF
TGTGCCAGCAGCTTAGGAAGAGGTTCCACTGAAGCTTTCTTT